This T cell receptor beta chain is drawn from a study of OX40 agonist ivuxolimab in advanced cancers. Findings and limits, study-wide: Antigens targeted by the expanded peripheral T cells were not determined.

Libraries were prepared by immunoSEQ multiplex PCR; TCRdb keeps only in-frame clonotypes and omits some of them. Of under 50,000 clones in the sample, 85% to 90% are singletons; the top ten hold around a third. Notes on this clone: Antigen unknown.

The CDR3 totals 14 residues. V shed 7 bases, J shed 2 bases, and the junction held 6 bases outside the gene matches. Germline V gene sequence: CDR1 LNHDA, CDR2 SQIVND (reference sequence). The source was CD4+ or CD8+ T cells sorted from blood, collected in a trial of the OX40 agonist ivuxolimab. The receptor's source is an adult with an advanced solid tumor such as melanoma, head and neck, liver or kidney cancer. The chain is built from TRBV19 and TRBJ2-3; the match to TRBD1 covers 7 bases. The CDR3 here is CASNRDRLTDTQYF. The DNA for the CDR3 is TGTGCCAGTAATCGGGACAGACTCACAGATACGCAGTATTTT.